This T cell receptor (beta chain) was sequenced during a study of cytomegalovirus exposure and HLA in healthy donors. The PCR contained 60 Vbeta and 13 Jbeta primers. TCRdb's copy holds only in-frame clones and misses some; the assay was immunoSEQ multiplex PCR. In all, the sample yields about 130,000 clones. Unmatched junction bases numbered 7, after V lost 5 bases and J lost 0 bases. CDR1 and CDR2 (germline): SGHRS, YFSETQ. CDR3 size: 15 residues. Note on this clone: The antigen is unknown. This CDR3 is also generated by other DNA sequences in the sample.

Findings of the study overall: Immune exposure information comprised only CMV serostatus.

This chain links TRBV5-1 with TRBJ2-7; 8 positions match TRBD1. The clonotype comes from a man in his late teens or twenties in good health and CMV-seronegative. The sample comprised PBMCs. Here the CDR3 DNA reads TGCGCCAGCAGAAATTCCGGGACAGGCTCCTACGAGCAGTACTTC. This encodes CASRNSGTGSYEQYF.